These 23 T cell receptor beta chains were all obtained from the same sample, sequenced in a study of shared clonotypes between healthy human individuals (TCRdb year 2020). The method behind the library was the immunoSEQ multiplex PCR assay. Drawn from immuneACCESS, this table holds only the in-frame rearrangements with V and J called that TCRdb kept. Clones are partly lost; checked studies trace under half to an unresolved V gene and leave the rest unexplained. The table for this sample lists around 2,000,000 clones; roughly 94% of them were counted only once. The ten largest clones add up to approximately 0.13% of the sample. Sequencing input: naive CD4+ T cells sorted from blood. This specimen's cell subset or site label, per the study, means: CD45RA+ positively selected. These receptors all come from a young man in good health.

As concerns this clone: The same CDR3 is also encoded by other DNA sequences in this sample. The rearrangement links TRBV7-2 to TRBJ1-6; 7 bases match TRBD1. After removal of 1 base from V and 10 bases from J, the junction contained 4 bases not matched to a gene. This CDR3 spans 14 amino acids. Germline V gene lookup returns CDR1 SGHTA and CDR2 FQGNSA. The CDR3: CASSLGTGGSPLHF. CDR3 in DNA: TGTGCCAGCAGCTTAGGGACAGGAGGATCACCCCTCCACTTT.

The J gene is TRBJ1-2, the V gene TRBV18; 7 bases are shared with TRBD1. The CDR3 loop spans 16 amino acids. The V segment lost 2 bases and the J segment 4 bases; nucleotides outside the gene matches: 10. CDR1 KGHSH and CDR2 LQKENI come from the germline V gene. CDR3 residues: CASSPGQAFLGYGYTF. DNA for the CDR3: TGTGCCAGCTCACCAGGACAGGCGTTCCTTGGCTATGGCTACACCTTC.

The genes are TRBV5-1 and TRBJ2-3, with D perhaps TRBD1 (6 bases). The V end was cut by 5 bases, the J end by 2 bases, with 12 bases between. The CDR3 has 14 residues. Looked up from germline, CDR1 is SGHRS and CDR2 is YFSETQ. DNA for the CDR3: TGCGCCAGCAGGACAGGACAAAACACAGATACGCAGTATTTT. It is translated as CASRTGQNTDTQYF.

V is TRBV15 and J is TRBJ2-5; 8 bases fit TRBD2. The germline V gene encodes CDR1 LNHNV and CDR2 YYDKDF (reference sequence). V shed 0 bases, J shed 1 base, and the junction held 13 bases outside the gene matches. The CDR3 covers 19 residues. The CDR3 sequence is CATSRDPALSGSSQETQYF. CDR3 sequence (DNA): TGTGCCACCAGCAGAGACCCCGCCTTGAGCGGGAGTTCCCAAGAGACCCAGTACTTC.

J is TRBJ2-3 and V is TRBV9; D call uncertain. This CDR3 spans 15 amino acids. The ends were cut back, 2 bases at V and 5 bases at J, with 15 bases in the middle. CDR1 and CDR2 from the germline V gene are SGDLS and YYNGEE. The CDR3, as DNA: TGTGCCAGCAGCGTCTGGTTTGGCGGTGGAGATACGCAGTATTTT. Translated, it gives CASSVWFGGGDTQYF.

This sequence joins TRBV13 and TRBJ2-7, with 9 bases that match TRBD2. The CDR3 is 15 residues long. Germline CDR1 and CDR2: PRHDT and FYEKMQ (reference sequence). V shed 5 bases and J 4 bases; nucleotides not matched to a gene: 9. The DNA for the CDR3 is TGTGCCAGCAGCCCCAGGACTAGCGCTTATTACGAGCAGTACTTC. Its translation is CASSPRTSAYYEQYF.

The V and J genes are TRBV28 and TRBJ1-5; TRBD1 is a possible D gene (6 bases). Germline V lookup: CDR1 MDHEN, CDR2 SYDVKM. V was trimmed by 8 bases and J by 1 base, leaving 15 bases between them. The CDR3 sequence is 15 residues long. Here the CDR3 DNA reads TGTGCCAGCTCTAGGGCAGGGGCGAGCAATCAGCCCCAGCATTTT. This sequence encodes CASSRAGASNQPQHF.

The rearrangement links TRBV7-8 to TRBJ1-5, with 8 bases aligning to TRBD1. The CDR3 spans 14 residues. Germline V gene lookup returns CDR1 SGHVS and CDR2 FQNEAQ. V shed 5 bases, J shed 6 bases, and the junction held 6 bases outside the gene matches. Here the CDR3 DNA reads TGTGCCAGCAGCCCTCAGGGGGCGATTCAGCCCCAGCATTTT. It is translated as CASSPQGAIQPQHF.

The gene calls are TRBV19 and TRBJ1-2, with TRBD1 matching over 12 bases. The CDR3 loop spans 14 amino acids. Germline CDR1 LNHDA, CDR2 SQIVND (reference sequence). V was clipped by 8 bases and J by 8 bases; unmatched bases: 9. CDR3 amino acids: CASSPGQGAQGYTF. The CDR3 coding sequence is TGTGCCAGTTCTCCGGGACAGGGGGCTCAAGGCTACACCTTC. Full variable domain (missing parts from reference TRBV19 and TRBJ1-2): DGGITQSPKYLFRKEGQNVTLSCEQNLNHDAMYWYRQDPGQGLRLIYYSQIVNDFQKGDIAEGYSVSREKKESFPLTVTSAQKNPTAFYLCASSPGQGAQGYTFGSGTRLTVV.

V usage is TRBV9 and J usage is TRBJ1-1; 7 positions agree with TRBD1. V lost 4 bases to trimming and J lost 5 bases; unmatched junction nucleotides: 8. Germline CDR1 reads SGDLS; CDR2 reads YYNGEE. The CDR3 is 14 residues long. CDR3 in amino acids: CASSRPGQRTEAFF. DNA of the CDR3: TGTGCCAGCAGCAGACCGGGACAGAGGACTGAAGCTTTCTTT. The full variable domain, rest sourced from reference TRBV9 and TRBJ1-1, is DSGVTQTPKHLITATGQRVTLRCSPRSGDLSVYWYQQSLDQGLQFLIQYYNGEERAKGNILERFSAQQFPDLHSELNLSSLELGDSALYFCASSRPGQRTEAFFGQGTRLTVV.

This rearrangement joins TRBV15 to TRBJ1-4, with TRBD1 as a possible D gene (5 bases). The CDR3 covers 16 residues. The V end lost 0 bases, the J end lost 7 bases, and 15 bases lay between the germline ends. Germline V gives CDR1 LNHNV, CDR2 YYDKDF (reference sequence). CDR3 residues: CATSRDAGPQGEKLFF. CDR3 sequence (DNA): TGTGCCACCAGCAGAGATGCGGGGCCCCAGGGTGAAAAACTGTTTTTT.

The CDR3 DNA reads as TGTGCCAGCTCACCACCTAGCGTCCCCGGGGAGCTGTTTTTT. Translation gives CASSPPSVPGELFF. V is TRBV18 and J is TRBJ2-2; D may be TRBD2 (5 bases). From germline, CDR1 is KGHSH and CDR2 LQKENI. The CDR3 sequence is 14 residues long. The ends were cut back, 0 bases at V and 6 bases at J, with 8 bases in the middle.

J is TRBJ2-4 and V is TRBV28, with D tentatively TRBD1 (6 bases). Trimming removed 3 bases at V and 5 bases at J, with 14 bases between. CDR3 length equals 15 residues. Germline V gives CDR1 MDHEN, CDR2 SYDVKM. The chain's CDR3 is CASSFGTGMENIQYF. The CDR3 nucleotides read TGTGCCAGCAGTTTCGGCACAGGGATGGAAAACATTCAGTACTTC.

The J gene is TRBJ1-2, the V gene TRBV27; 8 positions agree with TRBD1. The germline CDR1 and CDR2 sequences are MNHEY and SMNVEV (reference sequence). The CDR3 runs 14 residues. Losses at the gene ends were 4 bases for V and 4 bases for J; bases not matched to a gene: 5. The CDR3 bases are TGTGCCAGCAGTTCGACAGGGGAAAGCTATGGCTACACCTTC. It codes for CASSSTGESYGYTF.

The chain employs TRBV5-5 and TRBJ2-7; 9 bases line up with TRBD1. V shed 4 bases, J shed 6 bases, and the junction held 17 bases outside the gene matches. CDR1 is SGHKS, CDR2 YYEKEE, per germline (reference sequence). The CDR3 runs to 17 residues. CDR3 nucleotide sequence: TGTGCCAGCAGCGAGGCAACAGGGGGCAGCCCCATTTCCGAGCAGTACTTC. It yields the protein CASSEATGGSPISEQYF.

On this clone: This sample includes further DNA sequences coding for the same CDR3. The chain uses TRBV28 and TRBJ2-1, with 11 bases lining up with TRBD2. The CDR3 is 16 amino acids. Germline CDR1 reads MDHEN; CDR2 reads SYDVKM. V dropped 5 bases and J dropped 2; count of bases not matched to a gene: 5. The CDR3 nucleotides are TGTGCCAGCAGTCCCCGACTAGCGGGGCCCTACAATGAGCAGTTCTTC. This gives the protein CASSPRLAGPYNEQFF.

The chain links TRBV30 to TRBJ1-5; 9 nucleotides match TRBD1. Per germline, CDR1 GTSNPN and CDR2 SVGIG (reference sequence). With 4 bases clipped from V and 0 bases from J, the junction kept 10 bases outside the gene matches. There are 17 residues in the CDR3. The DNA of the CDR3 is TGTGCCTGGAATCCGGGACAGGGAGGGCATAGCAATCAGCCCCAGCATTTT. This codes for CAWNPGQGGHSNQPQHF. The entire variable domain, with the rest obtained from reference TRBV30 and TRBJ1-5, is as follows: SQTIHQWPATLVQPVGSPLSLECTVEGTSNPNLYWYRQAAGRGLQLLFYSVGIGQISSEVPQNLSASRPQDRQFILSSKKLLLSDSGFYLCAWNPGQGGHSNQPQHFGDGTRLSIL.

Points on this clone: This specimen includes other DNA sequences encoding the same CDR3. The CDR3 here is CAWSSQGAGEQYF. DNA for the CDR3: TGTGCCTGGAGCAGTCAGGGGGCAGGGGAGCAGTACTTC. The chain links TRBV30 to TRBJ2-7; 8 bases fit TRBD1. Germline V CDR1 and CDR2: GTSNPN, SVGIG (reference sequence). This CDR3 has 13 residues. J was trimmed by 7 bases and V by 3 bases; bases with no gene match: 8.

The chain uses TRBV21-1 and TRBJ2-3; the D call in the table, TRBD2, was not verified against the DNA. TRBV21-1 constitutes a pseudogene. The CDR3 loop spans 19 amino acids. This chain's CDR3 is CASSPKSLAGGDSTDTQYF. The CDR3 DNA reads TGTGCCAGCAGTCCTAAGTCACTAGCGGGGGGGGATAGCACAGATACGCAGTATTTT.

V is TRBV7-8 and J is TRBJ2-1, with TRBD2 identical over 7 bases. V gave up 5 bases and J gave up 8 bases; unmatched junction bases: 6. This CDR3 comprises 13 residues. CDR1 is SGHVS, CDR2 FQNEAQ, per germline. DNA of the CDR3: TGTGCCAGCAGCGGGAGGGCCGGGGATGAGCAGTTCTTC. It specifies CASSGRAGDEQFF.

The rearrangement joins TRBV7-2 to TRBJ1-1; D ambiguous. CDR3 length equals 15 residues. The germline V gene has CDR1 SGHTA and CDR2 FQGNSA. V shed 1 base and J shed 5 bases, with 14 bases lying between them. For the CDR3, the DNA is TGTGCCAGCAGCTTAGATAGGGCAGGAGGTACTGAAGCTTTCTTT. Its translation: CASSLDRAGGTEAFF. Combining the CDR3 with reference TRBV7-2 and TRBJ1-1 gives the whole variable domain GAGVSQSPSNKVTEKGKDVELRCDPISGHTALYWYRQSLGQGLEFLIYFQGNSAPDKSGLPSDRFSAERTGGSVSTLTIQRTQQEDSAVYLCASSLDRAGGTEAFFGQGTRLTVV.

The genes are TRBV5-1 and TRBJ2-1; no reliable D call. Germline V lookup: CDR1 SGHRS, CDR2 YFSETQ. The CDR3 consists of 12 residues. Between the trimmed V and J ends, which lost 4 bases and 8 bases, there was a span of 10 bases. The CDR3 spells CASSGQLDEQFF. CDR3 nucleotide sequence: TGCGCCAGCAGCGGCCAGTTGGATGAGCAGTTCTTC.

The V call is TRBV6-1, the J call TRBJ2-7; D tentatively fits TRBD1 or TRBD2 (6 bases each). With 7 bases removed from V and 4 bases from J, the gap between germline ends came to 20 bases. The germline CDR1 and CDR2 sequences are MNHNS and SASEGT. This CDR3 comprises 15 residues. The CDR3 spells CASNHRGLGVYEQYF. CDR3 nucleotide sequence: TGTGCCAGCAACCACCGGGGGCTAGGGGTTTACGAGCAGTACTTC.